In this sample, the clone carrying this T cell receptor (beta chain) turned up many times. What it binds is unknown. The V and J ends lost 5 bases and 0 bases respectively, with 14 bases between them. CDR1 MNHEY and CDR2 SVGAGI come from the germline V gene. This CDR3 is built from 16 residues. These data belong to a study of CD8 T cells in ankylosing spondylitis. Overall study results and limits: In ankylosing spondylitis blood, a motif of seven to nine highly homologous TCR beta variants appeared characteristic.

Researchers built TCR beta libraries using quantitative 5'-RACE with molecular barcodes. Each CDR3 protein is one row after TCRdb ran MiXCR on the 5' RACE reads. The sample lists about 460,000 distinct CDR3 sequences; about 5.7% were seen once. The material sequenced was blood, either unsorted or a sorted T cell fraction (not recorded which). This receptor was obtained from a male donor with ankylosing spondylitis. This rearrangement joins TRBV6-5 to TRBJ1-3; a weak D match, TRBD1 (5 bases). The CDR3: CASSHAQGNSGNTIYF. Written as DNA, the CDR3 is TGTGCCAGCAGTCACGCCCAGGGAAACTCTGGAAACACCATATATTTT.